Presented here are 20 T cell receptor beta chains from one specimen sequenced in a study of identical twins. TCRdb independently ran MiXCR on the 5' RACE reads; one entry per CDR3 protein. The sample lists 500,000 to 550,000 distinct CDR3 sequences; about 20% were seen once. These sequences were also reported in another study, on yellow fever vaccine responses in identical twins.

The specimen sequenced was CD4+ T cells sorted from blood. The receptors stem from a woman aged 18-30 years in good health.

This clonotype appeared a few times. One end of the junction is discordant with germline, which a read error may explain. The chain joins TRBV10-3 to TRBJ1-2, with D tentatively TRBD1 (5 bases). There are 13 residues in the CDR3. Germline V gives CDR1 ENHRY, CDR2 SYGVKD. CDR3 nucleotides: TGTGCCATCAGCCCGAACCCGGGGACTCATCCAGTCTTC. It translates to CAISPNPGTHPVF.

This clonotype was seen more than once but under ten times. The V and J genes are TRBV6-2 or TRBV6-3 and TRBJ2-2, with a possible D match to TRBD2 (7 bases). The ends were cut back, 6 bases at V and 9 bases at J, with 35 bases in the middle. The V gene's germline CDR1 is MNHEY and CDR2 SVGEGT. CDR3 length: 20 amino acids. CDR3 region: CASRPTLMGGLDVKRRELFF. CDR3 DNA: TGTGCCAGCAGGCCAACCTTGATGGGGGGGCTGGATGTTAAGCGCCGGGAGCTGTTTTTT.

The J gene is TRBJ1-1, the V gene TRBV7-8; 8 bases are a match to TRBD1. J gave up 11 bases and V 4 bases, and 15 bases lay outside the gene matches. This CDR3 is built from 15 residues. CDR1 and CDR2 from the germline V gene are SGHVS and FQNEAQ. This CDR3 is CASSSRDTSGTGAFF. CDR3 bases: TGTGCCAGCAGCTCCCGGGACACCTCTGGGACAGGCGCTTTCTTT.

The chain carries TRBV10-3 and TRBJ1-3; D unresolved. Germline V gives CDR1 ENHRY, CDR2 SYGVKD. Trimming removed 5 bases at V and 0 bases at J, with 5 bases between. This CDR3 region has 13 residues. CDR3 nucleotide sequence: TGTGCCATCAGTCGTGACTCTGGAAACACCATATATTTT. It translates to CAISRDSGNTIYF.

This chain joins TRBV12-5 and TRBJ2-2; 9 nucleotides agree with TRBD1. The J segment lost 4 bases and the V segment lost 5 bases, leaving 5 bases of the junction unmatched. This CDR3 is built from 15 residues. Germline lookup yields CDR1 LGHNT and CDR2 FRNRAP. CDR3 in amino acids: CASGLGQGATGELFF. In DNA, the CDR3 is TGTGCTAGTGGTCTGGGACAGGGCGCCACCGGGGAGCTGTTTTTT.

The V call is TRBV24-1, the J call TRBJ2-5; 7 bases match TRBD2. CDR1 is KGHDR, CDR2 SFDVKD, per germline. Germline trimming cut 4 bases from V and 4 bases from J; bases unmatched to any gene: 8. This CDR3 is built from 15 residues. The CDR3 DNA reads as TGTGCCACCAGTGACCGGACTAGTGGAATAGAGACCCAGTACTTC. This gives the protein CATSDRTSGIETQYF.

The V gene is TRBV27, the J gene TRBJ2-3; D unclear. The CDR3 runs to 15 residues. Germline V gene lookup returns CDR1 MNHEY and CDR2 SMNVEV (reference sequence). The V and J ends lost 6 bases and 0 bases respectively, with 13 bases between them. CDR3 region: CASRFRWVSTDTQYF. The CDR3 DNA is TGTGCCAGCAGATTCCGCTGGGTTAGCACAGATACGCAGTATTTT.

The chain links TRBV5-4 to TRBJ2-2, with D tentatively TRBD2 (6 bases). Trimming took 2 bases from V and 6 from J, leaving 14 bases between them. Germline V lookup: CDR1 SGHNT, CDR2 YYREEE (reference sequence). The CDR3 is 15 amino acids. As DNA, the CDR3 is TGTGCCAGCAGCTTCGCCGGAGGGCCTCCCGGGGAGCTGTTTTTT. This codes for CASSFAGGPPGELFF.

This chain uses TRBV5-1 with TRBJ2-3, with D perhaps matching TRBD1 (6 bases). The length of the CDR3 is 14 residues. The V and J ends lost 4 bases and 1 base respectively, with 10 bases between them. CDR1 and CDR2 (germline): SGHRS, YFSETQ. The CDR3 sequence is CASSEGVRTDTQYF. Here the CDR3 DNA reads TGCGCCAGCAGCGAGGGGGTCCGCACAGATACGCAGTATTTT.

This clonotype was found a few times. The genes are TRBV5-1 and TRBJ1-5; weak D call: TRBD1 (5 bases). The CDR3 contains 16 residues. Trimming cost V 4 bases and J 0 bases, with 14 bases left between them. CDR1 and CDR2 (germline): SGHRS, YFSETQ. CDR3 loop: CASSESGTDSNQPQHF. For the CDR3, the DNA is TGCGCCAGCAGCGAATCCGGGACGGATAGCAATCAGCCCCAGCATTTT.

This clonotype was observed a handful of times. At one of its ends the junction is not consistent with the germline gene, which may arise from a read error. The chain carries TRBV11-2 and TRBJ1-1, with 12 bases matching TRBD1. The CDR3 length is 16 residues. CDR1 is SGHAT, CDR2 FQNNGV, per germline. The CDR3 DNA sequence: TGTGCCAGCACCTTAGGGACAGGGGGCCTGGGCACTGAAGCTTTCTTT. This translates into CASTLGTGGLGTEAFF.

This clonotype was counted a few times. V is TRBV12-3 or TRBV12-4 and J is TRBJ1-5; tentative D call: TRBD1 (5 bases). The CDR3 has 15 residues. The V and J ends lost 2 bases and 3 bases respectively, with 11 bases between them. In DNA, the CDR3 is TGTGCCAGCAGTTTATCCCAGGGACCCAATCAGCCCCAGCATTTT. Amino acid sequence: CASSLSQGPNQPQHF.

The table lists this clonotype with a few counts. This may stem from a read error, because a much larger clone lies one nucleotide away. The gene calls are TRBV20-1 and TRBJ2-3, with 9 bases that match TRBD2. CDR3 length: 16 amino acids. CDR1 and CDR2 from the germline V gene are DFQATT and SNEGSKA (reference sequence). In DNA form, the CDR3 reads TGCTGTGCTAGTCGGCTAGCGGGATTCAAATCAGATACGCAGTATTTT. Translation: CCASRLAGFKSDTQYF.

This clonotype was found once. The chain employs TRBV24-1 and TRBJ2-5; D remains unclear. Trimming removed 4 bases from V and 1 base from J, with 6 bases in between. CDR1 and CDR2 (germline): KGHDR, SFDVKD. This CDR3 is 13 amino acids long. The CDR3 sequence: CATSDPFQETQYF. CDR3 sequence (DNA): TGTGCCACCAGTGACCCTTTCCAAGAGACCCAGTACTTC.

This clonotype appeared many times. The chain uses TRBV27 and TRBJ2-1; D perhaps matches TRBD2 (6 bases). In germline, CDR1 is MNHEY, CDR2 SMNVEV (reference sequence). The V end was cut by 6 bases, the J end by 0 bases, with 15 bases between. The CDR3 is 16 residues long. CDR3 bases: TGTGCCAGCAGAGTGGAGGGGATGAGCTCCTACAATGAGCAGTTCTTC. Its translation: CASRVEGMSSYNEQFF.

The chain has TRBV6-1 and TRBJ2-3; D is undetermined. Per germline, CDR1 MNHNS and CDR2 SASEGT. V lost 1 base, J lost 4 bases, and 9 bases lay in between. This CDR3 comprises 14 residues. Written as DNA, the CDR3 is TGTGCCAGCAGTGAAGGGGTCTGGGCAGATACGCAGTATTTT. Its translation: CASSEGVWADTQYF.

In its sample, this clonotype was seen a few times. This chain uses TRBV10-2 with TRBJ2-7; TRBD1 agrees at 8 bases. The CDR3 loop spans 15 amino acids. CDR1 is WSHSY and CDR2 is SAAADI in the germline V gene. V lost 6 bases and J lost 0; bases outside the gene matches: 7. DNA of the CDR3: TGCGCCAGCAGGACAGGGGTAGGCGACTCCTACGAGCAGTACTTC. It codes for CASRTGVGDSYEQYF.

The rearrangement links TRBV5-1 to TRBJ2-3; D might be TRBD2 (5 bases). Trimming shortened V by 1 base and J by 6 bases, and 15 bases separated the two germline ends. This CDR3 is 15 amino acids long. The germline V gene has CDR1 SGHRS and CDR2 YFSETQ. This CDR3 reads CASSLLPGNSDTQYF. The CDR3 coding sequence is TGCGCCAGCAGCTTGTTGCCGGGGAATTCGGATACGCAGTATTTT.

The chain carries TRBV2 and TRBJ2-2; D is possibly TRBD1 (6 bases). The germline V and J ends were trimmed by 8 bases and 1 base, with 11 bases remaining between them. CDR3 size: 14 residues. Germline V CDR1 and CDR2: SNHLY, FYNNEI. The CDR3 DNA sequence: TGTGCCAGCGAGGGACAACAGAACACCGGGGAGCTGTTTTTT. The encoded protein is CASEGQQNTGELFF.

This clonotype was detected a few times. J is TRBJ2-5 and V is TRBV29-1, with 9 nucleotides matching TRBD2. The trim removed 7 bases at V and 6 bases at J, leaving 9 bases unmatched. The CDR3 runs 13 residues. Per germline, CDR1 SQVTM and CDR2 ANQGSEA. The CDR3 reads CSGASSGVKTQYF. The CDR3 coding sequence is TGCAGCGGGGCGTCTAGCGGGGTTAAGACCCAGTACTTC.